This T cell receptor beta chain was identified in a study of blood T cell repertoires in COVID-19. Study context: Samples of COVID-19 (acute and convalescent) were obtained from the United States, Italy and Spain.

The CDR3 spans 14 residues. The junction had 9 bases not matched to a gene; V was cut back by 4 bases and J by 9 bases. Germline V gene sequence: CDR1 LGHDT, CDR2 YNNKEL (reference sequence). Clones were read by immunoSEQ multiplex PCR, and TCRdb kept only the in-frame ones, dropping some. The sample holds some 290,000 clones, over 90% seen once. Participant-given clinical history determined each cohort assignment. What was sequenced was PBMCs or T cells enriched from blood (not recorded which). V usage is TRBV3-1 (or the pseudogene TRBV3-2) and J usage is TRBJ1-2; 9 bases line up with TRBD1. The clonotype comes from a young woman who had been exposed to COVID-19. The CDR3 here is CASSPWDRENSYTF. The DNA of the CDR3 is TGTGCCAGCAGCCCCTGGGACAGGGAAAATAGCTACACCTTC.